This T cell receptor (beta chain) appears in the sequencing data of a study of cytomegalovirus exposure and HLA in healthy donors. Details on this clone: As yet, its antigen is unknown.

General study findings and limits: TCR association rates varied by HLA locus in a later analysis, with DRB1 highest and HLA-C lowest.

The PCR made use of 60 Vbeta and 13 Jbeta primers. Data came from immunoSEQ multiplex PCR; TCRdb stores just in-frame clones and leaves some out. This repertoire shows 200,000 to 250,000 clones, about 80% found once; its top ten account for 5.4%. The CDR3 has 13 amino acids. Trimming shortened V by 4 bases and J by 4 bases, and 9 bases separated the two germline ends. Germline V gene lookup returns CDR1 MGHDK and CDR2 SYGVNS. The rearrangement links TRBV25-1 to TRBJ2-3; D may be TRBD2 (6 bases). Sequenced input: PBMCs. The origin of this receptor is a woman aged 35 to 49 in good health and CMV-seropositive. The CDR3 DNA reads TGTGCCAGCAGTGTAACGGGGGCAGATACGCAGTATTTT. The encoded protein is CASSVTGADTQYF. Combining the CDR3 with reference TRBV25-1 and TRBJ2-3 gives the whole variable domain EADIYQTPRYLVIGTGKKITLECSQTMGHDKMYWYQQDPGMELHLIHYSYGVNSTEKGDLSSESTVSRIRTEHFPLTLESARPSHTSQYLCASSVTGADTQYFGPGTRLTVL.